Shown below are 30 T cell receptor beta chains from a single sample sequenced in a study of immune heterogeneity within non-small cell lung tumors. The template consisted of bulk tumor genomic DNA, with about 600 ng used per sample. Every primary tumor yielded several biopsies, spaced far apart, that were taken during surgery. Curative surgery was performed on patients who had untreated, newly diagnosed non-small cell lung cancer. TCR beta CDR3 amplification used multiplex PCR with 32 V and 13 J primers. MiXCR, applied by TCRdb to the multiplex PCR reads, yields one record per CDR3 protein. The sample lists over 30,000 distinct CDR3 sequences, around 28% occurring once. Sequenced sample: lung tumor tissue. The receptor set was obtained from a man aged 35 to 55 with non-small cell lung cancer.

This clonotype was detected a few times. CDR3 DNA sequence: TGCGCCAGCAGCCAGCTCCCCTCGAGCGGGACGTATCCTTCGAAGCTCAATGAGCAGTTCTTC. Protein product: CASSQLPSSGTYPSKLNEQFF. The J gene is TRBJ2-1, the V gene TRBV4-1; 7 bases line up with TRBD2. This CDR3 has 21 residues. Per germline, CDR1 MGHRA and CDR2 YSYEKL. V lost 3 bases to trimming and J lost 6 bases; unmatched junction nucleotides: 26.

About this clonotype itself: This may stem from a read error, because a much larger clone lies one nucleotide away. The chain is built from TRBV9 and TRBJ1-6; no clear D gene. The CDR3 has 15 amino acids. Germline V gene lookup returns CDR1 SGDLS and CDR2 YYNGEE. Trimming pared 5 bases from V and 6 bases from J, leaving 15 bases between. This chain's CDR3 is CASSSHGGFNSPLHF. In DNA, the CDR3 is TGTGCCAGCAGTTCCCATGGAGGGTTTAATTCACCCCTCCACTTT.

This clonotype was picked up many times. V usage is TRBV11-2 and J usage is TRBJ2-2; a possible D gene is TRBD2 (5 bases). The germline V and J ends were trimmed by 4 bases and 4 bases, with 13 bases remaining between them. The CDR3 loop spans 15 amino acids. CDR1 SGHAT and CDR2 FQNNGV come from the germline V gene. The chain's CDR3 is CASSYTRLPTGELFF. CDR3 coding DNA: TGTGCCAGCAGCTACACTAGACTTCCCACCGGGGAGCTGTTTTTT.

The gene calls are TRBV24-1 and TRBJ2-1, with unresolved D. This CDR3 spans 17 amino acids. V was trimmed by 3 bases and J by 4 bases, leaving 18 bases between them. Germline CDR1 KGHDR, CDR2 SFDVKD. The CDR3 sequence is CATSDTAVGPMYNEQFF. In DNA form, the CDR3 reads TGTGCCACCAGTGATACCGCCGTTGGGCCAATGTACAATGAGCAGTTCTTC.

There are many counts of this clonotype. The V and J genes are TRBV5-1 and TRBJ2-1, with 7 bases matching TRBD1. CDR1 and CDR2 from the germline V gene are SGHRS and YFSETQ. V trimming: 4 bases; J trimming: 6 bases; junction bases outside the gene matches: 16. This CDR3 is built from 17 residues. Written as DNA, the CDR3 is TGCGCCAGCAGCCTCGACAGGGTCGGGGAATTCCGCAATGAGCAGTTCTTC. It is translated as CASSLDRVGEFRNEQFF.

This clonotype was picked up a small number of times. This chain joins TRBV5-1 and TRBJ1-1; D is possibly TRBD1 (5 bases). Trimming stripped 0 bases from V and 0 bases from J, with 9 bases between. Germline CDR1 is SGHRS and CDR2 is YFSETQ. CDR3 length equals 15 residues. DNA of the CDR3: TGCGCCAGCAGCTTGGGGGGGACCTTGAACACTGAAGCTTTCTTT. Translated, it gives CASSLGGTLNTEAFF.

Only a few counts were recorded for this clonotype. This chain connects TRBV20-1 to TRBJ1-4; D unclear. Looked up from germline, CDR1 is DFQATT and CDR2 is SNEGSKA (reference sequence). The CDR3 consists of 11 residues. The ends were cut back, 7 bases at V and 8 bases at J, with 11 bases in the middle. The CDR3 bases are TGCAGTGTTAATAGCCGGGAAAAACTGTTTTTT. Its protein is CSVNSREKLFF.

This clonotype was detected only a few times. The chain links TRBV30 to TRBJ1-1; D is undetermined. Germline assignment: CDR1 GTSNPN and CDR2 SVGIG (reference sequence). V dropped 7 bases and J dropped 1 base, with 7 bases sitting between them. CDR3 size: 11 residues. Written as DNA, the CDR3 is TGTGCCTACTCGAGGAACACTGAAGCTTTCTTT. Translated: CAYSRNTEAFF.

In its sample, this clonotype was seen many times. The chain has TRBV19 and TRBJ1-5; D remains unclear. The CDR3 has 14 amino acids. The V end was cut by 3 bases, the J end by 4 bases, with 10 bases between. CDR1 is LNHDA, CDR2 SQIVND, per germline (reference sequence). The CDR3 nucleotides read TGTGCCAGTAGTATCTGGAGTGTTAATCAGCCCCAGCATTTT. Translating gives CASSIWSVNQPQHF.

This clonotype was counted between two and nine times. The chain employs TRBV2 and TRBJ2-3, with 10 bases that match TRBD2. Germline values: CDR1 SNHLY, CDR2 FYNNEI. J lost 3 bases, V lost 10 bases, and 7 bases had no gene match. This CDR3 has 14 amino acids. CDR3 nucleotide sequence: TGTGCCACACCTGGACTAGCGGTTACAGATACGCAGTATTTT. Its protein is CATPGLAVTDTQYF.

The chain employs TRBV7-3 and TRBJ2-2; a weak D match, TRBD2 (6 bases). V gave up 0 bases and J gave up 3 bases, with 14 bases separating them. The CDR3 has 17 amino acids. Germline lookup yields CDR1 SGHTA and CDR2 FQGTGA. The CDR3 DNA reads TGTGCCAGCAGCTTAACTCCCGGGAGTTTACACACCGGGGAGCTGTTTTTT. It specifies CASSLTPGSLHTGELFF.

In this sample, this clonotype is medium-sized. This chain joins TRBV5-1 and TRBJ2-3; 8 positions agree with TRBD2. The CDR3 extends over 16 amino acids. Unmatched junction bases numbered 14, after V lost 6 bases and J lost 5 bases. Germline CDR1 SGHRS, CDR2 YFSETQ. The CDR3 bases are TGCGCCAGCAAGAGACTAGCGTCAAAGACTAGAGATACGCAGTATTTT. Encoded protein: CASKRLASKTRDTQYF.

The chain employs TRBV3-1 and TRBJ2-7; 8 bases match TRBD2. This CDR3 has 15 amino acids. The germline V gene encodes CDR1 LGHDT and CDR2 YNNKEL (reference sequence). V dropped 4 bases and J dropped 2; count of bases not matched to a gene: 7. The CDR3: CASSRAGDFTYEQYF. CDR3 in DNA: TGTGCCAGCAGCCGAGCGGGAGACTTCACCTACGAGCAGTACTTC.

This chain joins TRBV12-3 or TRBV12-4 and TRBJ1-2; perhaps TRBD1 as D (6 bases). The V end lost 3 bases, the J end lost 5 bases, and 19 bases lay between the germline ends. The CDR3 sequence is 16 residues long. The CDR3 nucleotides are TGTGCCAGCAGTTTGCGGGGGGCGGGCTGGCAATATGGCTACACCTTC. Amino acid sequence: CASSLRGAGWQYGYTF.

Points on this clonotype: A read error is possible here, since a much larger clone lies one base away. The V and J genes are TRBV20-1 and TRBJ2-5, with a possible D match to TRBD1 (6 bases). Per the germline V gene, CDR1 is DFQATT and CDR2 is SNEGSKA (reference sequence). The CDR3 runs 13 residues. CDR3 sequence reads: CSARDRGRETEYF. CDR3 DNA sequence: TGCAGTGCTAGAGACAGGGGACGAGAGACCGAGTACTTC.

The genes are TRBV7-9 and TRBJ1-1; TRBD1 is a possible D gene (6 bases). V lost 8 bases and J lost 5, with 15 bases in between. Germline CDR1 is SEHNR and CDR2 is FQNEAQ (reference sequence). CDR3 length: 13 amino acids. CDR3 residues: CASSWGASTEAFF. For the CDR3, the DNA is TGTGCCAGCTCTTGGGGGGCGAGTACTGAAGCTTTCTTT.

This clonotype was detected once. A much larger clonotype is one base distant, so this may be a read error. V usage is TRBV2 and J usage is TRBJ1-2; D may be TRBD1 (6 bases). The CDR3 consists of 14 residues. Germline CDR1 is SNHLY and CDR2 is FYNNEI. V lost 8 bases to trimming and J lost 10 bases, with 23 bases between them. The CDR3 DNA reads as TGTGCCAGCTCGATGGACAGAGCGGTGAGGGTCTACACCTTC. It yields the protein CASSMDRAVRVYTF.

The rearrangement links TRBV7-2 to TRBJ1-1, with TRBD1 matching over 7 bases. CDR3 length: 13 amino acids. Germline V gene data show CDR1 as SGHTA and CDR2 as FQGNSA. The trim removed 5 bases at V and 5 bases at J, leaving 5 bases unmatched. The DNA for the CDR3 is TGTGCCAGCAGCCCGCAGGGGGAAACTGAAGCTTTCTTT. This encodes CASSPQGETEAFF. Together with reference TRBV7-2 and TRBJ1-1, the CDR3 gives the full variable domain: GAGVSQSPSNKVTEKGKDVELRCDPISGHTALYWYRQSLGQGLEFLIYFQGNSAPDKSGLPSDRFSAERTGGSVSTLTIQRTQQEDSAVYLCASSPQGETEAFFGQGTRLTVV.

This clonotype appeared a single time. This rearrangement joins TRBV5-5 to TRBJ1-2; a possible D gene is TRBD1 (5 bases). Deletions cut 6 bases from V and 8 bases from J, with 17 bases between. Germline values: CDR1 SGHKS, CDR2 YYEKEE (reference sequence). The CDR3 consists of 13 residues. The CDR3 is CASNSTHRGGYTF. The CDR3 coding sequence is TGTGCCAGCAACTCTACCCACCGGGGGGGCTACACCTTC.

Ten or more counts support this clonotype. The chain is built from TRBV13 and TRBJ2-1; TRBD1 matches at 7 bases. Germline values: CDR1 PRHDT, CDR2 FYEKMQ (reference sequence). V shed 7 bases and J 2 bases; nucleotides not matched to a gene: 5. The CDR3 is 14 residues long. CDR3 region: CASTNRGTYNEQFF. CDR3 nucleotides: TGTGCCAGCACCAACAGGGGCACCTACAATGAGCAGTTCTTC. Full variable domain (remainder filled in from reference TRBV13 and TRBJ2-1): AAGVIQSPRHLIKEKRETATLKCYPIPRHDTVYWYQQGPGQDPQFLISFYEKMQSDKGSIPDRFSAQQFSDYHSELNMSSLELGDSALYFCASTNRGTYNEQFFGPGTRLTVL.

The sample holds many counts of this clonotype. The chain links TRBV19 to TRBJ2-2; possibly TRBD1 for D (5 bases). Trimming removed 3 bases from V and 1 base from J, with 18 bases in between. The CDR3 contains 18 residues. Germline CDR1 LNHDA, CDR2 SQIVND (reference sequence). CDR3 DNA sequence: TGTGCCAGTAGTATCGAACGTTTAGGACACCTGAACACCGGGGAGCTGTTTTTT. It yields the protein CASSIERLGHLNTGELFF.

This chain uses TRBV20-1 with TRBJ2-1; 8 bases agree with TRBD2. With V trimmed by 2 bases and J by 7 bases, 7 bases remained unmatched. The V gene's germline CDR1 is DFQATT and CDR2 SNEGSKA (reference sequence). The CDR3 covers 14 residues. In nucleotides, the CDR3 is TGCAGTGCTAGAAGGAGCGGGAGTTGGAATGAGCAGTTCTTC. Translating it yields CSARRSGSWNEQFF.

A note on this clonotype: This could be a read error, since a much larger clone is one nucleotide away. The chain has TRBV25-1 and TRBJ2-2; 10 nucleotides match TRBD1. Germline V gives CDR1 MGHDK, CDR2 SYGVNS. The CDR3 length is 17 residues. CDR3 loop: CASTREAGTGETVELFF. The CDR3 DNA follows: TGTGCCAGCACTCGAGAGGCCGGGACAGGGGAAACCGTGGAGCTGTTTTTT.

This clonotype came up a few times. The rearrangement uses TRBV19 and TRBJ2-3, with 7 nucleotides matching TRBD1. From germline, CDR1 is LNHDA and CDR2 SQIVND (reference sequence). V lost 6 bases to trimming and J lost 1 base; unmatched junction nucleotides: 1. The length of the CDR3 is 13 residues. CDR3 bases: TGTGCCAGTAGAGGACAGGGCACAGATACGCAGTATTTT. Translated, it gives CASRGQGTDTQYF.

This clonotype has only a few counts. The rearrangement links TRBV28 to TRBJ2-5, with TRBD1 identical over 9 bases. The germline V gene encodes CDR1 MDHEN and CDR2 SYDVKM. CDR3 length: 15 amino acids. V lost 3 bases, J lost 5 bases, and 7 bases stayed unmatched. In nucleotides, the CDR3 is TGTGCCAGCAGTTTGGTGACAGGGGGGTGGGAGACCCAGTACTTC. This encodes CASSLVTGGWETQYF. The full variable domain, with the rest looked up from reference TRBV28 and TRBJ2-5, is DVKVTQSSRYLVKRTGEKVFLECVQDMDHENMFWYRQDPGLGLRLIYFSYDVKMKEKGDIPEGYSVSREKKERFSLILESASTNQTSMYLCASSLVTGGWETQYFGPGTRLLVL.

The CDR3 spells CASSPGCASYNEQFF. CDR3 sequence (DNA): TGTGCCAGCAGCCCGGGGTGCGCGTCCTACAATGAGCAGTTCTTC. The rearrangement links TRBV12-3 or TRBV12-4 to TRBJ2-1, with a weak D call TRBD2 (5 bases). Trimming shortened V by 6 bases and J by 1 base, and 13 bases separated the two germline ends. The CDR3 loop spans 15 amino acids.

This clonotype is labeled medium-sized. V and J are TRBV27 and TRBJ2-1; 9 bases match TRBD2. This CDR3 spans 13 amino acids. Germline CDR1 and CDR2: MNHEY and SMNVEV (reference sequence). V lost 6 bases and J lost 10; bases outside the gene matches: 7. As DNA, the CDR3 is TGTGCCAGCAGCCGACTAGCGGTGACGGAGCAGTTCTTC. This encodes CASSRLAVTEQFF.

The chain couples TRBV7-2 to TRBJ1-6; 10 bases are a match to TRBD1. V lost 5 bases and J lost 9; bases outside the gene matches: 7. The CDR3 contains 15 residues. The germline gives CDR1 SGHTA, CDR2 FQGNSA. The CDR3 region has the DNA TGTGCCAGCAGCCCGGGACAGGGGAGGGGTTCACCCCTCCACTTT. Amino acid sequence: CASSPGQGRGSPLHF.

With respect to this clonotype: Since a much larger clone is just one base distant, this may be a read error. V is TRBV29-1 and J is TRBJ1-2; the D is unclear. Trimming pared 0 bases from V and 9 bases from J, leaving 14 bases between. CDR3 size: 13 residues. Germline V gene sequence: CDR1 SQVTM, CDR2 ANQGSEA. The CDR3 sequence: CSVEERQAGCYTF. CDR3 nucleotide sequence: TGCAGCGTTGAAGAACGGCAGGCTGGTTGCTACACCTTC.

A note on this clonotype: Given a much more abundant clone one base away, this may be a read error. The chain employs TRBV6-9 and TRBJ1-6, with D unresolved. Looked up from germline, CDR1 is MNHGY and CDR2 is SVAAGI. The CDR3 loop spans 15 amino acids. The germline V and J ends were trimmed by 3 bases and 6 bases, with 12 bases remaining between them. The CDR3 protein is CASSYYGRLNSPLHF. The CDR3 DNA is TGTGCCAGCAGTTACTATGGCAGGCTTAATTCACCCCTCCACTTT.